The 27 T cell receptor beta chains below were found in one sample sequenced in a study of CD8 T cells in ankylosing spondylitis. MiXCR, run by TCRdb on the 5' RACE reads, gives a single entry per CDR3 protein. The sample has approximately 140,000 distinct CDR3 sequences, approximately 48% seen once. The sequenced material came from synovial fluid, either unsorted or a sorted T cell fraction (not recorded which). The origin of the receptors is a male donor with ankylosing spondylitis.

The chain has TRBV29-1 and TRBJ1-2; D may be TRBD1 (5 bases). Trimming took off 7 bases at V and 1 base at J, with 13 bases between the two ends. CDR3 length equals 13 residues. From germline, CDR1 is SQVTM and CDR2 ANQGSEA. The CDR3 region has the DNA TGCAGCGCTGCGACAGACTTTAACTATGGCTACACCTTC. Its protein is CSAATDFNYGYTF.

The chain carries TRBV20-1 and TRBJ2-1, with D unresolved. The germline V gene encodes CDR1 DFQATT and CDR2 SNEGSKA (reference sequence). This CDR3 region has 15 residues. With 0 bases removed from V and 3 bases from J, the gap between germline ends came to 12 bases. The CDR3 spells CSARDLSPFYNEQFF. The CDR3 DNA sequence: TGCAGTGCTAGAGATCTTAGTCCATTCTACAATGAGCAGTTCTTC.

The chain is built from TRBV5-1 and TRBJ1-1, with D unclear. Germline V gives CDR1 SGHRS, CDR2 YFSETQ. V dropped 4 bases and J dropped 4 bases, with 11 bases sitting between them. The CDR3 consists of 13 residues. For the CDR3, the DNA is TGCGCCAGCAGCGAACACGAGGGCACTGAAGCTTTCTTT. This sequence encodes CASSEHEGTEAFF.

The chain has TRBV29-1 and TRBJ2-3; 9 bases are a match to TRBD2. V dropped 1 base and J dropped 4; count of bases not matched to a gene: 9. The CDR3 has 16 residues. CDR1 is SQVTM, CDR2 ANQGSEA, per germline. CDR3 coding DNA: TGCAGCGTTGAAGGGGATAGCGGGAGTATCCCAGATACGCAGTATTTT. Translated: CSVEGDSGSIPDTQYF.

The V and J genes are TRBV28 and TRBJ2-1, with D possibly being TRBD2 (6 bases). The germline V gene has CDR1 MDHEN and CDR2 SYDVKM. The CDR3 length is 17 residues. V was clipped by 2 bases and J by 0 bases, with 14 bases between them. CDR3 nucleotides: TGTGCCAGCAGTTTACTTGCAGGGACTGTCTCCTACAATGAGCAGTTCTTC. Its translation: CASSLLAGTVSYNEQFF.

This clonotype was found a few times. V gene TRBV11-2 combines with J gene TRBJ1-1; no clear D. Germline V gives CDR1 SGHAT, CDR2 FQNNGV. The CDR3 contains 16 residues. Between the trimmed V and J ends, which lost 6 bases and 0 bases, there was a span of 17 bases. The CDR3 bases are TGTGCCAGCAGGGCCGGAATCGGAAAACTGAACACTGAAGCTTTCTTT. Translated, it gives CASRAGIGKLNTEAFF.

This chain links TRBV5-1 with TRBJ1-2, with D uncertain. The germline V and J ends were trimmed by 5 bases and 2 bases, with 10 bases remaining between them. Germline CDR1 SGHRS, CDR2 YFSETQ. The CDR3 contains 13 residues. CDR3 residues: CASRGWRNYGYTF. The CDR3 nucleotides read TGCGCCAGCAGGGGATGGAGGAACTATGGCTACACCTTC.

The chain combines TRBV12-5 with TRBJ2-3, with D possibly being TRBD1 or TRBD2 (5 bases each). Deletions cut 3 bases from V and 2 bases from J, with 18 bases between. Per the germline V gene, CDR1 is LGHNT and CDR2 is FRNRAP. The length of the CDR3 is 17 residues. The CDR3 sequence is CASGFYSQGPNTDTQYF. The DNA for the CDR3 is TGTGCTAGTGGTTTCTATAGCCAGGGACCGAACACAGATACGCAGTATTTT.

The chain has TRBV4-1 and TRBJ1-5; no firm D call. The CDR3 runs to 16 residues. V was trimmed by 0 bases and J by 6 bases, leaving 15 bases between them. CDR1 is MGHRA, CDR2 YSYEKL, per germline. The CDR3 region has the DNA TGCGCCAGCAGCCAAGATAGGCCAGTGCCTCTTCAGCCCCAGCATTTT. Its protein is CASSQDRPVPLQPQHF.

The chain employs TRBV7-8 and TRBJ2-1; a possible D gene is TRBD1 (5 bases). V was cut by 4 bases and J by 6 bases, with 13 bases left in between. Germline CDR1 and CDR2: SGHVS and FQNEAQ. This CDR3 is built from 14 residues. CDR3 sequence reads: CASSWAGDSNEQFF. In DNA form, the CDR3 reads TGTGCCAGCAGCTGGGCCGGTGACAGCAATGAGCAGTTCTTC.

This clonotype was observed a few times. The chain carries TRBV7-2 and TRBJ2-3; the D call may be TRBD1 or TRBD2 (7 bases each). Trimming removed 5 bases at V and 0 bases at J, with 15 bases between. CDR3 length: 16 amino acids. The germline gives CDR1 SGHTA, CDR2 FQGNSA. CDR3 sequence reads: CASSVRQGGSTDTQYF. CDR3 coding DNA: TGTGCCAGCAGCGTACGACAGGGAGGGAGCACAGATACGCAGTATTTT.

There are a few counts of this clonotype. This rearrangement joins TRBV12-5 to TRBJ2-7; 7 positions match TRBD1. CDR1 LGHNT and CDR2 FRNRAP come from the germline V gene. The CDR3 is made up of 14 amino acids. V was pared by 6 bases and J by 4 bases, with 9 bases of the junction left unmatched. CDR3 DNA: TGTGCTAGTGGAACCGGGGACAGCCGGTACGAGCAGTACTTC. It is translated as CASGTGDSRYEQYF.

The rearrangement joins TRBV7-9 to TRBJ2-1, with TRBD1 matching over 9 bases. This CDR3 comprises 17 residues. Trimming at V came to 2 bases and at J to 4 bases, leaving 9 bases not matched to a gene. From germline, CDR1 is SEHNR and CDR2 FQNEAQ (reference sequence). The CDR3, as DNA: TGTGCCAGCAGCTTATACCCAGGGACAGGGAATTACAATGAGCAGTTCTTC. Translated, it gives CASSLYPGTGNYNEQFF.

The genes are TRBV6-1 and TRBJ2-2; the D gene could be TRBD1 or TRBD2 (5 bases each). V shed 4 bases and J shed 2 bases, with 17 bases lying between them. Germline values: CDR1 MNHNS, CDR2 SASEGT. The CDR3 loop spans 17 amino acids. The CDR3: CASSAALGDGNTGELFF. The CDR3 bases are TGTGCCAGCAGTGCCGCGTTGGGGGACGGAAACACCGGGGAGCTGTTTTTT.

This clonotype was recorded a few times. V and J are TRBV6-1 and TRBJ2-7; 7 bases align to TRBD1. V lost 9 bases and J lost 4; bases outside the gene matches: 9. Germline CDR1 is MNHNS and CDR2 is SASEGT. The CDR3 totals 13 residues. CDR3 bases: TGTGCCAGTCGCCCGGGACAGCAGTACGAGCAGTACTTC. The encoded protein is CASRPGQQYEQYF.

The J gene is TRBJ2-7, the V gene TRBV29-1; 8 positions agree with TRBD1. The germline V gene has CDR1 SQVTM and CDR2 ANQGSEA. With 5 bases clipped from V and 2 bases from J, the junction kept 8 bases outside the gene matches. The CDR3 length is 14 residues. The CDR3 loop is CSVTRGLLTYEQYF. The CDR3 DNA reads TGCAGCGTTACCAGGGGGCTTCTCACCTACGAGCAGTACTTC.

The chain joins TRBV29-1 to TRBJ1-1; D remains ambiguous. V dropped 6 bases and J dropped 4 bases, with 6 bases sitting between them. The CDR3 covers 10 residues. Germline V lookup: CDR1 SQVTM, CDR2 ANQGSEA. The CDR3 is CSVGATEAFF. Here the CDR3 DNA reads TGCAGCGTCGGAGCCACTGAAGCTTTCTTT. The full variable domain, its missing parts supplied by reference TRBV29-1 and TRBJ1-1, is SAVISQKPSRDICQRGTSLTIQCQVDSQVTMMFWYRQQPGQSLTLIATANQGSEATYESGFVIDKFPISRPNLTFSTLTVSNMSPEDSSIYLCSVGATEAFFGQGTRLTVV.

The V and J genes are TRBV5-1 and TRBJ2-3, with 10 bases identical to TRBD2. The CDR3 is made up of 20 amino acids. Germline V gene data show CDR1 as SGHRS and CDR2 as YFSETQ. Germline trimming cut 1 base from V and 0 bases from J; bases unmatched to any gene: 14. CDR3 protein: CASSLMGAGGPFPSTDTQYF. Written as DNA, the CDR3 is TGCGCCAGCAGCTTGATGGGAGCGGGGGGGCCGTTCCCCAGCACAGATACGCAGTATTTT.

The V and J genes are TRBV11-1 and TRBJ2-1, with 12 bases lining up with TRBD1. V gave up 5 bases and J gave up 7 bases; unmatched junction bases: 15. CDR3 size: 18 residues. Germline CDR1 reads SGHAT; CDR2 reads FQDESV (reference sequence). The CDR3 loop reads CASSKSSLRDRGRNEQFF. CDR3 coding DNA: TGTGCCAGCAGCAAATCCTCCCTCCGGGACAGGGGGCGGAATGAGCAGTTCTTC.

The chain employs TRBV11-2 and TRBJ2-3; 7 positions agree with TRBD2. J gave up 2 bases and V 4 bases, and 9 bases lay outside the gene matches. Germline loops: CDR1 SGHAT, CDR2 FQNNGV. CDR3 length equals 16 residues. CDR3 nucleotides: TGTGCCAGCAGCTCGCTCGGGCTAGCGGCCACAGATACGCAGTATTTT. Protein product: CASSSLGLAATDTQYF.

This clonotype appeared a few times. The V and J genes are TRBV12-3 or TRBV12-4 and TRBJ1-4; unclear D gene. The CDR3 spans 13 residues. The germline V and J ends were trimmed by 5 bases and 4 bases, with 8 bases remaining between them. The CDR3 coding sequence is TGTGCCAGCAGTCTCTCGGATAATGAAAAACTGTTTTTT. This sequence encodes CASSLSDNEKLFF.

The chain employs TRBV27 and TRBJ1-6; D uncertain. This CDR3 has 16 residues. Germline V lookup: CDR1 MNHEY, CDR2 SMNVEV (reference sequence). V lost 5 bases and J lost 0, with 11 bases in between. The CDR3 sequence is CASSVSHLSYNSPLHF. In DNA, the CDR3 is TGTGCCAGCAGTGTTAGCCACCTCTCCTATAATTCACCCCTCCACTTT.

This clonotype has only a few counts. The gene calls are TRBV7-8 and TRBJ2-1; no firm D call. Germline values: CDR1 SGHVS, CDR2 FQNEAQ. V was shortened by 0 bases and J by 6 bases, with 12 bases between the two germline ends. The CDR3 is 15 amino acids. The CDR3 DNA is TGTGCCAGCAGCTTAGCTCCGGGTCCTCTCAATGAGCAGTTCTTC. Amino acids: CASSLAPGPLNEQFF.

This clonotype has just one count. This chain connects TRBV3-1 to TRBJ2-1; 9 bases are shared with TRBD2. Germline CDR1 LGHDT, CDR2 YNNKEL (reference sequence). V lost 1 base to trimming and J lost 8 bases; unmatched junction nucleotides: 24. This CDR3 is built from 21 residues. The CDR3 nucleotides read TGTGCCAGCAGCCAAGTCTCTCAGTCGAGCGGGAGGTTTCGTTGGGACGATGAGCAGTTCTTC. It translates to CASSQVSQSSGRFRWDDEQFF.

This clonotype was seen just once. The chain employs TRBV5-1 and TRBJ2-1; 8 nucleotides align to TRBD2. V lost 3 bases and J lost 9; bases outside the gene matches: 5. Germline values: CDR1 SGHRS, CDR2 YFSETQ. The CDR3 runs 13 residues. CDR3 loop: CASSSVLAAEQFF. In DNA, the CDR3 is TGCGCCAGCAGCTCCGTACTAGCGGCTGAGCAGTTCTTC.

There are a few counts of this clonotype. The V call is TRBV12-3 or TRBV12-4, the J call TRBJ2-1, with a tentative D call TRBD2 (6 bases). Trimming pared 6 bases from V and 10 bases from J, leaving 10 bases between. This CDR3 contains 11 residues. CDR3 residues: CASSRGLEQFF. In nucleotides, the CDR3 is TGTGCCAGCAGCCGAGGACTAGAGCAGTTCTTC.

V is TRBV11-2 and J is TRBJ1-6, with D unresolved. This CDR3 has 19 amino acids. Trimming removed 4 bases at V and 5 bases at J, with 24 bases between. CDR1 is SGHAT, CDR2 FQNNGV, per germline. CDR3 nucleotides: TGTGCCAGCAGCTACACGATTTGGGTTGGCCCCGAGAATAATTCACCCCTCCACTTT. Its translation: CASSYTIWVGPENNSPLHF.